The rows below give T cell receptor beta chains drawn from one sample of a study of OX40 agonist ivuxolimab in advanced cancers. Clones were sequenced by immunoSEQ multiplex PCR, and TCRdb holds only the in-frame ones, with some missing. The sample has 77,000 or so clones; more than 85% are singletons. The material sequenced was CD4+ or CD8+ T cells sorted from blood, taken in a trial of the OX40 agonist ivuxolimab. These receptors all stem from an adult with an advanced solid tumor such as melanoma, head and neck, liver or kidney cancer. The CDR3 runs from the conserved cysteine through the conserved F or W. Each record gives: J gene, D gene, V gene, clone size, CDR3 protein, CDR3 DNA. The D gene is left open where the match is weak. The size entry is marked missing in some rows and otherwise reads once, few, many or a size class.

TRBJ2-1 | . | TRBV7-9 | . | CASSLSGNEQFF | TGTGCCAGCAGCTTATCGGGGAATGAGCAGTTCTTC
TRBJ2-7 | TRBD2 | TRBV11-1 | . | CASSPGRGDEQYF | TGTGCCAGCAGCCCGGGGAGGGGCGACGAGCAGTACTTC
TRBJ2-5 | . | TRBV28 | . | CASSFLGGAEETQYF | TGTGCCAGCAGTTTCTTGGGGGGGGCGGAAGAGACCCAATACTTC
TRBJ1-2 | . | TRBV2 | . | CASSEAGGGGANYGYTF | TGTGCCAGCAGTGAAGCGGGCGGTGGGGGGGCGAACTATGGCTACACCTTC
TRBJ2-5 | TRBD2 | TRBV5-1 | once | CASSLGERGGGETQYF | TGCGCCAGCAGCTTGGGAGAGCGGGGGGGCGGAGAGACCCAGTACTTC
TRBJ2-1 | . | TRBV27 | . | CASSHPVAGEQFF | TGTGCCAGTAGTCACCCGGTTGCAGGCGAGCAGTTCTTC
TRBJ1-2 | . | TRBV11-2 | few | CASSPDQTAYYGYTF | TGTGCCAGCAGCCCCGACCAGACAGCTTACTATGGCTACACCTTC
TRBJ2-7 | . | TRBV13 | . | CASSLEGTNSYEQYF | TGTGCCAGCAGCTTAGAGGGCACCAACTCCTACGAGCAGTACTTC
TRBJ1-2 | . | TRBV10-2 | . | CASSESLGQGVGTNYGYTF | TGCGCCAGCAGTGAGTCCCTCGGGCAGGGTGTCGGAACTAACTATGGCTACACCTTC
TRBJ2-1 | . | TRBV19 | . | CASSLSASTSDEQFF | TGTGCCAGTAGTTTGTCTGCGAGTACATCGGATGAGCAGTTCTTC
TRBJ2-7 | TRBD2 | TRBV10-3 | . | CAISDPGLAGESYEQYF | TGTGCCATCAGTGATCCGGGACTAGCGGGGGAATCCTACGAGCAGTACTTC
TRBJ2-5 | . | TRBV4-2 | . | CASSQVPRGGGETQYF | TGTGCCAGCAGCCAAGTCCCGAGGGGGGGAGGGGAGACCCAGTACTTC
TRBJ2-1 | . | TRBV5-6 | . | CASSKLGGEQFF | TGTGCCAGCAGCAAACTTGGCGGTGAGCAGTTCTTC
TRBJ1-1 | . | TRBV9 | . | CASSAYTGSTEAFF | TGTGCCAGCAGCGCCTACACAGGGAGCACTGAAGCTTTCTTT
TRBJ1-1 | . | TRBV15 | . | CATSMVRAQRAEAFF | TGTGCCACCAGCATGGTCAGGGCGCAACGGGCTGAAGCTTTCTTT
TRBJ2-4 | . | TRBV5-6 | . | CASSGTLAKNIQYF | TGTGCCAGCAGCGGGACCTTAGCCAAAAACATTCAGTACTTC
TRBJ1-2 | TRBD1 | TRBV5-6 | . | CASSPWTGVYGYTF | TGTGCCAGCAGCCCATGGACAGGGGTCTATGGCTACACCTTC
TRBJ2-1 | . | TRBV7-8 | . | CASSGWISDEQFF | TGTGCCAGCAGCGGATGGATATCGGATGAGCAGTTCTTC
TRBJ1-4 | . | TRBV30 | . | CAWSGGRGYEKLFF | TGTGCCTGGAGCGGGGGGAGGGGTTACGAAAAACTGTTTTTT
TRBJ1-5 | . | TRBV11-2 | . | CASSLGVLGAQREQPQHF | TGTGCCAGCAGCTTAGGCGTTCTCGGGGCTCAAAGGGAACAGCCCCAGCATTTT
TRBJ1-1 | . | TRBV6-6 | . | CASTAPGTEAFF | TGTGCCAGCACTGCCCCCGGCACTGAAGCTTTCTTT
TRBJ2-2 | TRBD2 | TRBV4-2 | . | CASSQGGGGELFF | TGTGCCAGCAGCCAAGGGGGGGGAGGGGAGCTGTTTTTT
TRBJ2-7 | TRBD2 | TRBV9 | . | CASSATSGGGEQYF | TGTGCCAGCAGCGCCACTAGCGGGGGCGGCGAGCAGTACTTC
TRBJ2-2 | . | TRBV9 | . | CASSADSRELFF | TGTGCCAGCAGCGCCGATAGCCGGGAGCTGTTTTTT
TRBJ2-1 | . | TRBV27 | . | CASSLGSAYEQFF | TGTGCCAGCAGTTTAGGGTCTGCGTATGAGCAGTTCTTC
TRBJ1-1 | . | TRBV9 | . | CASSVTGLEGTEAFF | TGTGCCAGCAGCGTAACCGGTTTGGAGGGCACTGAAGCTTTCTTT
TRBJ1-5 | TRBD1 | TRBV4-3 | . | CASSQGLGTGNQPQHF | TGCGCCAGCAGCCAAGGACTGGGGACAGGCAATCAGCCCCAGCATTTT
TRBJ2-1 | TRBD2 | TRBV2 | once | CASSSGLAGGSSYNEQFF | TGTGCCAGCAGCTCGGGACTAGCGGGGGGGAGCTCCTACAATGAGCAGTTCTTC
TRBJ2-7 | TRBD1 | TRBV5-6 | . | CASSPGQGWNDEQYF | TGTGCCAGCAGCCCGGGACAGGGGTGGAACGACGAGCAGTACTTC
TRBJ1-2 | TRBD1 | TRBV7-6 | . | CASSLLTGPSDGYTF | TGTGCCAGCAGCTTGTTGACAGGGCCCTCGGACGGCTACACCTTC
TRBJ2-7 | . | TRBV29-1 | few | CSVVGGGGGEQYF | TGCAGCGTTGTTGGGGGAGGGGGTGGCGAGCAGTACTTC
TRBJ2-7 | TRBD1 | TRBV11-2 | . | CASSLDRGYEQYF | TGTGCCAGCAGCTTGGACAGGGGTTACGAGCAGTACTTC
TRBJ2-3 | . | TRBV7-2 | . | CASSFSLALEDTQYF | TGTGCCAGCAGCTTCAGCCTAGCCCTGGAAGATACGCAGTATTTT
TRBJ1-4 | . | TRBV5-1 | . | CASSLEQFANEKLFF | TGCGCCAGCAGCTTGGAACAGTTCGCTAATGAAAAACTGTTTTTT
TRBJ2-7 | TRBD1 | TRBV5-4 | . | CASSLATGADYEQYF | TGTGCCAGCAGCTTGGCGACAGGGGCCGACTACGAGCAGTACTTC
TRBJ2-2 | . | TRBV7-9 | . | CASTTNTGELFF | TGTGCCAGCACCACGAACACCGGGGAGCTGTTTTTT
TRBJ2-1 | TRBD2 | TRBV11-3 | . | CASSLVPGGRDEQFF | TGTGCCAGCAGCTTAGTGCCGGGGGGGCGCGATGAGCAGTTCTTC
TRBJ2-7 | . | TRBV27 | . | CASSSLGYEQYF | TGTGCCAGCAGTTCCCTAGGCTACGAGCAGTACTTC
TRBJ1-2 | . | TRBV7-9 | . | CASRSKGPNYGYTF | TGTGCCAGCAGGTCGAAGGGGCCGAACTATGGCTACACCTTC
TRBJ2-1 | TRBD2 | TRBV27 | . | CASSPSTSGGYNEQFF | TGTGCCAGCAGTCCCTCGACTAGCGGGGGGTACAATGAGCAGTTCTTC
TRBJ2-3 | . | TRBV6-5 | . | CASSYSSASSTDTQYF | TGTGCCAGCAGTTACTCCTCGGCGTCTAGCACAGATACGCAGTATTTT
TRBJ2-2 | . | TRBV7-7 | once | CASSLRLPGADGELFF | TGTGCTAGCAGCTTACGGCTCCCGGGGGCGGACGGGGAGCTGTTTTTT
TRBJ1-5 | . | TRBV19 | few | CASSIASGTDSNQPQHF | TGTGCCAGTAGTATAGCTTCAGGGACTGATTCGAATCAGCCCCAGCATTTT
TRBJ2-1 | . | TRBV6-6 | . | CASSSLTRYNEQFF | TGTGCCAGCAGTTCCTTGACTAGATACAATGAGCAGTTCTTC
TRBJ1-2 | TRBD1 | TRBV30 | . | CAWLPGQGGYGYTF | TGTGCCTGGCTCCCGGGACAGGGAGGCTATGGCTACACCTTC
TRBJ2-7 | . | TRBV6-1 | . | CASSGAGPHEQYF | TGTGCCAGCAGTGGGGCCGGCCCCCACGAGCAGTACTTC
TRBJ2-7 | TRBD1 | TRBV13 | few | CASSQPPTGGQYF | TGTGCCAGCAGCCAACCCCCGACAGGGGGGCAGTACTTC
TRBJ2-2 | TRBD2 | TRBV5-1 | . | CASSLMTSGATGELFF | TGCGCCAGCAGCCTAATGACTAGCGGGGCCACCGGGGAGCTGTTTTTT